This T cell receptor beta chain is from a study of vaccination and CD4 T cells after COVID-19. Study information: Four females and six males made up the convalescents, with two Hispanic. The stimulating agents, overlapping spike peptides, came from SARS-CoV-2, HCoV-NL63, HCoV-OC43 and HCoV-229E. Findings of the study overall: Detection of a median roughly 83% of reactive clones in convalescent patients was confined to the period after vaccination.

Sequenced with the Oncomine TCR Beta short-read assay was DNA taken from cultured CD4+ T cells. TCRdb re-called the PCR reads through MiXCR, storing one row per CDR3 protein. The table has 25,000 to 30,000 distinct CDR3 sequences, around 50% seen once. In regard to this clonotype: Its target is unknown.

V lost 4 bases and J 5 bases, leaving 14 bases between the germline ends. CDR3 length equals 15 residues. Germline V gives CDR1 KGHDR, CDR2 SFDVKD. Noted treatment: roughly nine-day PBMC culture with coronavirus spike peptide pools or control peptides (ViraFEST assay). The receptor was isolated from a human donor who received a COVID-19 vaccine. This chain connects TRBV24-1 to TRBJ1-5, with D perhaps TRBD1 (5 bases). The source material was CD4+ T cells from blood, cultured in vitro, sampled before SARS-CoV-2 vaccination. CDR3 sequence reads: CATSEGHGGDQPQHF. DNA of the CDR3: TGTGCCACCAGTGAAGGACACGGGGGTGATCAGCCCCAGCATTTT.